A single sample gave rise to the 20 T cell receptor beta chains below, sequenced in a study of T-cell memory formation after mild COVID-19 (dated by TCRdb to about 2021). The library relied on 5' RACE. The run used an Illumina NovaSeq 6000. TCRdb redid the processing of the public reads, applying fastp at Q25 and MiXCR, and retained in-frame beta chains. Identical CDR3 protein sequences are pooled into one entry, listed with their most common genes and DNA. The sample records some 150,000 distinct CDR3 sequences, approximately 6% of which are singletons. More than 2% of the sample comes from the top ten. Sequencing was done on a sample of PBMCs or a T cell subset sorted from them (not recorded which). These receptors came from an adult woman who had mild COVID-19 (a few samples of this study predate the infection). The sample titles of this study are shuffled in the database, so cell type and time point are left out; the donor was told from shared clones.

CDR3 residues: CASSLPYREGSMNTEAFF. The CDR3 DNA follows: TGCGCCAGCAGCTTGCCGTACAGGGAGGGAAGCATGAACACTGAAGCTTTCTTT. The chain carries TRBV5-1 and TRBJ1-1, with D perhaps TRBD1 (6 bases). This CDR3 has 18 residues. Trimming removed 1 base at V and 0 bases at J, with 19 bases between. From germline, CDR1 is SGHRS and CDR2 YFSETQ.

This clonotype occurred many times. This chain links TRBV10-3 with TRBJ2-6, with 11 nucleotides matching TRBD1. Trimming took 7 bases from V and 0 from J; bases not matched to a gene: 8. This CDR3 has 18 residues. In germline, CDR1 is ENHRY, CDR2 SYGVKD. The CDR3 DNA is TGTGCCATCATCGCAACCGGGACAGGGGGCTCTGGGGCCAACGTCCTGACTTTC. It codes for CAIIATGTGGSGANVLTF.

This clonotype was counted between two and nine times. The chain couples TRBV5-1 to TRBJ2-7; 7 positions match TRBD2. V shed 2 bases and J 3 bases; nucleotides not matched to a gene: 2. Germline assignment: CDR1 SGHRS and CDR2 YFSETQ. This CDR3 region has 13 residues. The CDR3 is CASSFLADYEQYF. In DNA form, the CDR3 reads TGCGCCAGCAGCTTCCTAGCGGACTACGAGCAGTACTTC.

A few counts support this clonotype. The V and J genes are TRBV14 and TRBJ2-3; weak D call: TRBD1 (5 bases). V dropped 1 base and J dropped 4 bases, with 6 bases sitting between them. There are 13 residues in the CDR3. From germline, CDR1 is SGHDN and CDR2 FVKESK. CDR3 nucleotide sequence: TGTGCCAGCAGCCAAGTGGGGCCAGATACGCAGTATTTT. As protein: CASSQVGPDTQYF.

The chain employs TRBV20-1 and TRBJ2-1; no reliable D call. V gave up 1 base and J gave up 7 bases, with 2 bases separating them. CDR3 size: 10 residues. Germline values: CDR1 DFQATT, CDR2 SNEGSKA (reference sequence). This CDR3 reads CSARANEQFF. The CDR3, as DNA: TGCAGTGCTAGAGCGAATGAGCAGTTCTTC.

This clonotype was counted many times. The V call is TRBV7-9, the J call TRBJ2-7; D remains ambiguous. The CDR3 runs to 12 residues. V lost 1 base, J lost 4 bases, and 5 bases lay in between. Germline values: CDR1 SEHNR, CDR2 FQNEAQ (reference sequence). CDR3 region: CASSLEMYEQYF. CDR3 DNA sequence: TGTGCCAGCAGCTTAGAGATGTACGAGCAGTACTTC.

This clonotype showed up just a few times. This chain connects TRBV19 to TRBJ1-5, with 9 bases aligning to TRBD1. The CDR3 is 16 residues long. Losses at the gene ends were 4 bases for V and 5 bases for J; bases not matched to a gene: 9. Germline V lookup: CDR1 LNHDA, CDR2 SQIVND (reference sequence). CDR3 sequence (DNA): TGTGCCAGTAGTAGCCTTTCCGGGACAGGGTATCAGCCCCAGCATTTT. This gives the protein CASSSLSGTGYQPQHF.

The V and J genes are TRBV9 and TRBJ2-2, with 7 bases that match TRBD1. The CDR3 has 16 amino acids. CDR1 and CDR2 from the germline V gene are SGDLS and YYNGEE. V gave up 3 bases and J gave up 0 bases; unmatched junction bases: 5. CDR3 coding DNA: TGTGCCAGCAGCGGCAGACAGGGAGCGAACACCGGGGAGCTGTTTTTT. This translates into CASSGRQGANTGELFF.

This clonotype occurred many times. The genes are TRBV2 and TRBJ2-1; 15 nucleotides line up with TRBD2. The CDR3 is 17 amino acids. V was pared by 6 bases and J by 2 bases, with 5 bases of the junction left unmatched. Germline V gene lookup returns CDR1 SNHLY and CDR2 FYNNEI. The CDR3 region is CASRRTSGGAAYNEQFF. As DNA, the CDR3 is TGTGCCAGCAGGAGGACTAGCGGGGGGGCCGCCTACAATGAGCAGTTCTTC. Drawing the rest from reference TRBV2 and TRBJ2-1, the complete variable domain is EPEVTQTPSHQVTQMGQEVILRCVPISNHLYFYWYRQILGQKVEFLVSFYNNEISEKSEIFDDQFSVERPDGSNFTLKIRSTKLEDSAMYFCASRRTSGGAAYNEQFFGPGTRLTVL.

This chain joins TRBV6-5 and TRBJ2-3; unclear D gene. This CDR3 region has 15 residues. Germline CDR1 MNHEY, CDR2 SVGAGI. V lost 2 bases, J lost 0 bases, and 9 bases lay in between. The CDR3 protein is CASSYAPSSTDTQYF. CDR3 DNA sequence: TGTGCCAGCAGTTACGCCCCCTCTAGCACAGATACGCAGTATTTT.

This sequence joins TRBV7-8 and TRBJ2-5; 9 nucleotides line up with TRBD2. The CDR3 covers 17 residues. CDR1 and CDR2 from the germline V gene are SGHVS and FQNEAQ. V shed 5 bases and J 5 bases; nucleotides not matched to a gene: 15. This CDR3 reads CASSPLAGGPRGETQYF. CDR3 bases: TGTGCCAGCAGCCCTCTTGCGGGAGGGCCAAGGGGGGAGACCCAGTACTTC.

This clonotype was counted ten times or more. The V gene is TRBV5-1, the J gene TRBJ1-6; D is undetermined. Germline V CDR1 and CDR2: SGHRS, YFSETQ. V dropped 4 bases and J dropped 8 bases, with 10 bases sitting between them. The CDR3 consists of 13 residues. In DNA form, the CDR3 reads TGCGCCAGCAGCACGGACGGGGATTCACCCCTCCACTTT. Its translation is CASSTDGDSPLHF. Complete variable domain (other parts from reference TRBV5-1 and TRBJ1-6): KAGVTQTPRYLIKTRGQQVTLSCSPISGHRSVSWYQQTPGQGLQFLFEYFSETQRNKGNFPGRFSGRQFSNSRSEMNVSTLELGDSALYLCASSTDGDSPLHFGNGTRLTVT.

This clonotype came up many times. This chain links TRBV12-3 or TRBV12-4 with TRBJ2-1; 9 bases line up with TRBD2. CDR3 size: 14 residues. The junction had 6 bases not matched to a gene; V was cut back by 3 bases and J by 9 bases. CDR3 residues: CASSLLAGMGEQFF. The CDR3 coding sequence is TGTGCCAGCAGTTTGCTAGCGGGAATGGGTGAGCAGTTCTTC.

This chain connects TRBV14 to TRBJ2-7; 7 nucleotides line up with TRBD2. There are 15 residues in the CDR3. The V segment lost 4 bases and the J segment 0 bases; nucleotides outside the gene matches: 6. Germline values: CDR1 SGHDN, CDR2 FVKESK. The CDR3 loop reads CASSPKAGSSYEQYF. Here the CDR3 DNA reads TGTGCCAGCAGCCCCAAAGCGGGGAGCTCCTACGAGCAGTACTTC.

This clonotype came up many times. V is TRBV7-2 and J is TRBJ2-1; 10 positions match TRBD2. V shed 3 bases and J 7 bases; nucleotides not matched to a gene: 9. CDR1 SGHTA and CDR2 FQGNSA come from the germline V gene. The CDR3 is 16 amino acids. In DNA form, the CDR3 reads TGTGCCAGCAGCTTTTCTAGCGGGAGAATCGCTAATGAGCAGTTCTTC. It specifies CASSFSSGRIANEQFF.

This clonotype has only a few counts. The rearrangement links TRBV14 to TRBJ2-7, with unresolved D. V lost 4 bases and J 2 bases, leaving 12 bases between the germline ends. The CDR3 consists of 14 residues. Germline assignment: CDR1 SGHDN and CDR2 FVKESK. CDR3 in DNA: TGTGCCAGCAGCCGCACGCCTCTCACCTACGAGCAGTACTTC. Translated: CASSRTPLTYEQYF.

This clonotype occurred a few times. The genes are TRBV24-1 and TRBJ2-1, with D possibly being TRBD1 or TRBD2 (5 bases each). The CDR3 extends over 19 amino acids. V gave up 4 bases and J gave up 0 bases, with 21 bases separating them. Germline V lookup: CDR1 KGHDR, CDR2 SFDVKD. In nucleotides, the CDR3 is TGTGCCACCAGTGACGAGGGGCCTACCCTTAGTTGCTCCTACAATGAGCAGTTCTTC. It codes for CATSDEGPTLSCSYNEQFF.

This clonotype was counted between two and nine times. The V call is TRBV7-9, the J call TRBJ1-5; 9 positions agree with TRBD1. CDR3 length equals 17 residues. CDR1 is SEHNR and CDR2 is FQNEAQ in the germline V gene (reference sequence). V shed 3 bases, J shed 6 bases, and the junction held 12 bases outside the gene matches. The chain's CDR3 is CASSLPVQGANPQPQHF. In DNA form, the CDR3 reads TGTGCCAGCAGCTTGCCCGTACAGGGGGCGAACCCTCAGCCCCAGCATTTT. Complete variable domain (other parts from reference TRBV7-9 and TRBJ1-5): DTGVSQNPRHKITKRGQNVTFRCDPISEHNRLYWYRQTLGQGPEFLTYFQNEAQLEKSRLLSDRFSAERPKGSFSTLEIQRTEQGDSAMYLCASSLPVQGANPQPQHFGDGTRLSIL.

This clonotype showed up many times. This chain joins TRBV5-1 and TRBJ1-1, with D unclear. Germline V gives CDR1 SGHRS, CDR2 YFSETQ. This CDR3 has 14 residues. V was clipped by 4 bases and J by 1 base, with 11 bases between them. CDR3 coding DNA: TGCGCCAGCAGCCACTACGTCGGGAACACTGAAGCTTTCTTT. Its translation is CASSHYVGNTEAFF.

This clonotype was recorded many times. The CDR3 spells CASSWGRSGARDEQYF. CDR3 in DNA: TGCGCCAGCAGCTGGGGGCGTTCTGGGGCTAGAGACGAGCAGTACTTC. The rearrangement joins TRBV5-1 to TRBJ2-7; tentative D call: TRBD1 (6 bases). V lost 3 bases, J lost 5 bases, and 21 bases lay in between. CDR1 and CDR2 (germline): SGHRS, YFSETQ. CDR3 size: 16 residues.